This is a list of T cell receptor beta chains from one sample in a study of blood T cell repertoires in COVID-19. Sequenced by immunoSEQ multiplex PCR; TCRdb stores in-frame clones only, minus some. The repertoire has about 180,000 clones, approximately 80% of them found once; the top ten carry around 15%. The sample consisted of PBMCs or T cells enriched from blood (not recorded which). The receptors here all came from a man aged 55-75 years who had been exposed to COVID-19. CDR3s include the opening cysteine and the closing phenylalanine or tryptophan. The D gene is left open where the match is weak. Some rows have no size entry. The others give once, few or many, or a class for an expanded clone.

>TRBD2|-|TRBJ2-1|TRBV19
TGTGCCAGTAGTATTGCCGGCGGGAGTTATAATGAGCAGTTCTTC
CASSIAGGSYNEQFF
>-|-|TRBJ2-7|TRBV6-2/TRBV6-3
TGTGCCAGCAGTTACTCGAGGTCTTTACGCTACGAGCAGTACTTC
CASSYSRSLRYEQYF
>TRBD1|-|TRBJ2-1|TRBV19
TGTGCCAGTAGTAGACTACAGGGGGCGGGGGAGCAGTTCTTC
CASSRLQGAGEQFF
>TRBD1|-|TRBJ1-2|TRBV19
TGTGCCAGTAGTATGGCCGGGACAGGGAGGAACTATGGCTACACCTTC
CASSMAGTGRNYGYTF
>TRBD2|many|TRBJ2-5|TRBV25-1
TGTGCCAGCAGTGAATGGTCTAGCGGGAGTCGAGAGACCCAGTACTTC
CASSEWSSGSRETQYF
>TRBD2|-|TRBJ2-3|TRBV4-3
TGCGCCAGCAGCCAAGGGACTAGCGGGAGTTCAGATACGCAGTATTTT
CASSQGTSGSSDTQYF
>-|-|TRBJ1-2|TRBV25-1
TGTGCCAGCAGTGAGGCAGGGCAATATGGCTACACCTTC
CASSEAGQYGYTF
>TRBD1|many|TRBJ2-7|TRBV6-1
TGTGCCAGCAGTGAAGCGGGGGACAGCAAGTACGAGCAGTACTTC
CASSEAGDSKYEQYF
>-|-|TRBJ2-3|TRBV6-4
TGTGCCAGCAGCCAGGGTAGCCGGATAGGAGATACGCAGTATTTT
CASSQGSRIGDTQYF
>TRBD2|-|TRBJ2-1|TRBV11-3
TGTGCCAGCAGCTTGGGACTAGCGGTGAGCTCCTACAATGAGCAGTTCTTC
CASSLGLAVSSYNEQFF
>TRBD2|-|TRBJ2-7|TRBV24-1
TGTGCCACCAGTCCAGCGGGAGGCCCCTACGAGCAGTACTTC
CATSPAGGPYEQYF
>-|-|TRBJ1-2|TRBV30
TGTGCCTCCCGCAGGGCGGACGGCTACACCTTC
CASRRADGYTF
>-|-|TRBJ1-1|TRBV28
TGTGCCAGCTTCGGAGCGGAAGCAGGGAACACTGAAGCTTTCTTT
CASFGAEAGNTEAFF
>TRBD2|-|TRBJ2-7|TRBV5-4
TGTGCCAGCAGCGTATATAGCGGGAGTAAAGAGCAGTACTTC
CASSVYSGSKEQYF
>TRBD1|-|TRBJ2-3|TRBV30
TGTGCCTGGAGTGCAAGGACAGGGAAAATGGATACGCAGTATTTT
CAWSARTGKMDTQYF
>-|-|TRBJ2-7|TRBV2
TGTGCCAGCAGTGAAGGAGTAGCGGCCGCCGGGTACGAGCAGTACTTC
CASSEGVAAAGYEQYF
>-|-|TRBJ2-3|TRBV2
TGTGCCAGCAGTGTCCTCGAGACGCAGTATTTT
CASSVLETQYF
>TRBD2|few|TRBJ2-1|TRBV27
TGTGCCACCTTTAGCGGGAGCGCGTACAATGAGCAGTTCTTC
CATFSGSAYNEQFF
>TRBD2|-|TRBJ2-1|TRBV11-3
TGTGCCAGCAGCTTACGGGGAGGGCATTCCTCCTACAATGAGCAGTTCTTC
CASSLRGGHSSYNEQFF
>TRBD1|-|TRBJ1-5|TRBV6-5
TGTGCCAGCAGTCCCGGGACAGGGGACAATCAGCCCCAGCATTTT
CASSPGTGDNQPQHF
>-|-|TRBJ2-2|TRBV4-1
TGCGCCAGCAGCCATCCCAGAACCGGGGAAACCGGGGAGCTGTTTTTT
CASSHPRTGETGELFF
>-|-|TRBJ1-2|TRBV6-1
TGTGCCAGCAGTGAAGTGGACCGGGGTGGCTACACCTTC
CASSEVDRGGYTF
>TRBD2|-|TRBJ2-1|TRBV24-1
TGTGCCACCAGTGATCTGGGGGGGGTGGATGAGCAGTTCTTC
CATSDLGGVDEQFF
>TRBD1|-|TRBJ1-1|TRBV12-5
TGTGCTAGTGGTTTGGTAAAGGGGCAGGGGGATACTGAAGCTTTCTTT
CASGLVKGQGDTEAFF
>TRBD2|once|TRBJ2-7|TRBV7-9
TGTGCCAGCAGCAATCCTAGCGGGAGGGAGTACGAGCAGTACTTC
CASSNPSGREYEQYF
>-|-|TRBJ2-7|TRBV19
TGTGCCAGTAGTACCTCAGGGTGGCAGTACTTC
CASSTSGWQYF
>TRBD1|-|TRBJ1-5|TRBV30
TGTGCCTGGAGTACCGGACAGGGAGGCAATCAGCCCCAGCATTTT
CAWSTGQGGNQPQHF
>TRBD2|-|TRBJ2-2|TRBV24-1
TGTGCCACCAGTGACCCCGGGACTAGCAGCACCGGGGAGCTGTTTTTT
CATSDPGTSSTGELFF
>-|-|TRBJ2-7|TRBV29-1
TGCAGCGCCACAGTAGGCCACGAGCAGTACTTC
CSATVGHEQYF
>TRBD1|-|TRBJ1-1|TRBV11-3
TGTGCCAGCAGCTCGGGACAGGGAGGCACTGAAGCTTTCTTT
CASSSGQGGTEAFF
>-|once|TRBJ1-1|TRBV20-1
TGCAGTGCTAGGAGCGGGTCTGGAGCTTTCTTT
CSARSGSGAFF
>-|-|TRBJ2-1|TRBV29-1
TGCAGCGTTAGTCGGCTAGCGACCAATGAGCAGTTCTTC
CSVSRLATNEQFF
>TRBD2|-|TRBJ2-2|TRBV10-3
TGTGCCATCAGTGAGCCCGGACTAGCGGGATCGAACACCGGGGAGCTGTTTTTT
CAISEPGLAGSNTGELFF
>-|many|TRBJ2-1|TRBV19
TGTGCCAGTAGTCCAGACAGGAGCTCCTACAATGAGCAGTTCTTC
CASSPDRSSYNEQFF
>-|-|TRBJ1-3|TRBV9
TGTGCCAGCAGCGTAGGGAGGATAATCGGAAACACCATATATTTT
CASSVGRIIGNTIYF
>TRBD1|-|TRBJ2-7|TRBV27
TGTGCCAGCAGTTTATCCCGCCAGGGGGCCTACGAGCAGTACTTC
CASSLSRQGAYEQYF
>-|-|TRBJ2-2|TRBV7-9
TGTGCCAGCAGCTTATCGGAGGACACCGGGGAGCTGTTTTTT
CASSLSEDTGELFF
>-|-|TRBJ2-5|TRBV6-1
TGTGCCAGCAGTGAAGGTCTAATAAGGGGAGAGACCCAGTACTTC
CASSEGLIRGETQYF
>-|-|TRBJ2-7|TRBV18
TGTGCCAGCTCACCAGAGGCTGGAAGCTACGAGCAGTACTTC
CASSPEAGSYEQYF
>-|once|TRBJ2-7|TRBV6-5
TGTGCCAGCAGCCCAGGGGTATGGAACGAGCAGTACTTC
CASSPGVWNEQYF
>TRBD1|-|TRBJ1-4|TRBV19
TGTGCCAGTAGGCTTGACAGGGGGACTAATGAAAAACTGTTTTTT
CASRLDRGTNEKLFF
>-|-|TRBJ1-1|TRBV25-1
TGTGCCAGCACCCCAGGGATGGTTTTGGCTGAAGCTTTCTTT
CASTPGMVLAEAFF
>-|-|TRBJ2-7|TRBV1
TGCACCAGCAGCCAAGATCCACTAGGCCTGAGGGAGCAGTACTTC
CTSSQDPLGLREQYF
>-|few|TRBJ1-5|TRBV27
TGTGCCAGCGCCCCCGGGGTGGGCAATCAGCCCCAGCATTTT
CASAPGVGNQPQHF
>TRBD1|few|TRBJ2-1|TRBV12-5
TGTGCTAGTGGTCCCGGGACAGGACACAATGAGCAGTTCTTC
CASGPGTGHNEQFF
>-|-|TRBJ2-3|TRBV24-1
TGTGCCACCAAAAACGACTATGACACAGATACGCAGTATTTT
CATKNDYDTDTQYF
>-|-|TRBJ2-1|TRBV12-3/TRBV12-4
TGTGCCAGCAGTATCGTATACAATGAGCAGTTCTTC
CASSIVYNEQFF
>-|-|TRBJ2-2|TRBV19
TGTGCCAGTAGTAGTAGGGGTAACACCGGGGAGCTGTTTTTT
CASSSRGNTGELFF
>-|-|TRBJ1-3|TRBV6-5
TGTGCCATCAAAGACATTCGAAACACCATATATTTT
CAIKDIRNTIYF
>-|-|TRBJ2-1|TRBV7-6
TGTGCCAGCAGCTTACAGCGGAATCTGTACAATGAGCAGTTCTTC
CASSLQRNLYNEQFF
>-|-|TRBJ1-5|TRBV11-2
TGTGCCAGCAGCACACGGTCGGGTCAGCCCCAGCATTTT
CASSTRSGQPQHF
>TRBD2|-|TRBJ2-7|TRBV11-2
TGTGCCAGCGCCCCCAGCAGGGAGGGCGAGCAGTACTTC
CASAPSREGEQYF
>TRBD2|-|TRBJ2-1|TRBV5-4
TGTGCCAGCAGCTTGGGCCCCTCTAGCGGGAGCAACAATGAGCAGTTCTTC
CASSLGPSSGSNNEQFF
>-|-|TRBJ2-5|TRBV7-9
TGTGCCAGCAGCTTAGGCCCGGGATTGTACCAAGAGACCCAGTACTTC
CASSLGPGLYQETQYF